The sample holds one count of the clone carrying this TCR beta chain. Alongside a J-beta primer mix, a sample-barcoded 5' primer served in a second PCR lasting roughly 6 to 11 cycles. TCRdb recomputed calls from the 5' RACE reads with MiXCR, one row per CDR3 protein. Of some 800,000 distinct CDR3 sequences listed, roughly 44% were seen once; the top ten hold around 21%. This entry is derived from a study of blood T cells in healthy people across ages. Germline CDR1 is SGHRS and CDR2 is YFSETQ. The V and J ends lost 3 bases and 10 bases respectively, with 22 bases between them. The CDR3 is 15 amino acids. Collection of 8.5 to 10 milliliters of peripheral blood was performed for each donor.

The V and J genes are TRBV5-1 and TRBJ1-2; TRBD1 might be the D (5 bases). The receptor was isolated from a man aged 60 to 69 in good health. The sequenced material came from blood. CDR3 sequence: CASSWAGDRLLDYTF. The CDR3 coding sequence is TGCGCCAGCAGCTGGGCCGGGGACCGACTGTTGGACTACACCTTC.